These 11 T cell receptor beta chains were sequenced from one sample in a study of cytomegalovirus exposure and HLA in healthy donors. The study ran its PCR with 60 Vbeta and 13 Jbeta primers. Using immunoSEQ multiplex PCR, the repertoire was profiled, and TCRdb retains in-frame clones only, with some absent. The repertoire has about 200,000 clones, roughly 85% of them found once; the top ten carry around 1.9%. Sequencing was done on a sample of PBMCs. The receptors derive from a male donor in good health and CMV-seronegative.

V is TRBV4-1 and J is TRBJ2-1, with 11 bases that match TRBD2. J was trimmed by 9 bases and V by 1 base; bases with no gene match: 5. This CDR3 spans 15 amino acids. Germline V gene sequence: CDR1 MGHRA, CDR2 YSYEKL. The CDR3 DNA reads TGCGCCAGCAGCCAAGGTAGCGGGGGGGGAGGTGAGCAGTTCTTC. Its translation is CASSQGSGGGGEQFF.

Regarding this clone: Compared with germline, one end of the junction differs, possibly owing to a read error. The chain couples TRBV5-1 to TRBJ2-2; 11 bases fit TRBD2. The CDR3 has 16 amino acids. Germline V gene sequence: CDR1 SGHRS, CDR2 YFSETQ. CDR3 region: CASNPLAGDNTGELLF. The CDR3 DNA reads TGCGCCAGCAACCCACTAGCGGGGGATAACACCGGGGAGCTGCTTTTT.

V usage is TRBV29-1 and J usage is TRBJ2-1, with 11 bases identical to TRBD2. Germline loops: CDR1 SQVTM, CDR2 ANQGSEA. The CDR3 has 14 amino acids. The ends lost 4 bases at V and 8 bases at J; junction bases unmatched: 7. CDR3 amino acids: CSVAVAGGGDEQFF. In nucleotides, the CDR3 is TGCAGCGTTGCTGTAGCGGGGGGGGGCGATGAGCAGTTCTTC.

This clone was counted between two and nine times. This sequence joins TRBV5-1 and TRBJ1-1; unclear D gene. Germline V gives CDR1 SGHRS, CDR2 YFSETQ. This CDR3 spans 14 amino acids. Trimming took 0 bases from V and 4 from J, leaving 10 bases between them. CDR3 DNA sequence: TGCGCCAGCAGCTTGGTTCCGGGGAGCACTGAAGCTTTCTTT. It yields the protein CASSLVPGSTEAFF.

CDR3 sequence reads: CASSLRTGSNTEAFF. The CDR3 DNA sequence: TGTGCCAGCAGCTTAAGGACAGGGTCTAACACTGAAGCTTTCTTT. This chain uses TRBV7-9 with TRBJ1-1; 8 positions match TRBD1. The ends lost 2 bases at V and 2 bases at J; junction bases unmatched: 4. This CDR3 has 15 amino acids. Germline CDR1 reads SEHNR; CDR2 reads FQNEAQ (reference sequence).

This CDR3 reads CASSSDREAFF. CDR3 in DNA: TGTGCCAGCAGTTCGGACAGGGAAGCTTTCTTT. The V gene is TRBV6-5, the J gene TRBJ1-1; 7 bases line up with TRBD1. Germline V gene data show CDR1 as MNHEY and CDR2 as SVGAGI. V shed 4 bases, J shed 8 bases, and the junction held 1 base outside the gene matches. The CDR3 totals 11 residues.

The genes are TRBV7-8 and TRBJ1-4; D perhaps matches TRBD1 (6 bases). The CDR3 loop spans 14 amino acids. Per germline, CDR1 SGHVS and CDR2 FQNEAQ. Trimming took off 3 bases at V and 4 bases at J, with 9 bases between the two ends. CDR3 sequence: CASSFQGINEKLFF. CDR3 bases: TGTGCCAGCAGCTTTCAGGGGATTAATGAAAAACTGTTTTTT.

V and J are TRBV30 and TRBJ1-5; D is possibly TRBD1 (6 bases). Germline V gene sequence: CDR1 GTSNPN, CDR2 SVGIG (reference sequence). V lost 1 base and J 3 bases, leaving 7 bases between the germline ends. This CDR3 spans 13 amino acids. The CDR3 is CAWSGQDNQPQHF. The DNA for the CDR3 is TGTGCCTGGAGTGGACAGGACAATCAGCCCCAGCATTTT.

There are a few counts of this clone. V is TRBV30 and J is TRBJ2-3, with D maybe TRBD2 (6 bases). Between the trimmed V and J ends, which lost 3 bases and 4 bases, there was a span of 14 bases. From germline, CDR1 is GTSNPN and CDR2 SVGIG (reference sequence). This CDR3 contains 14 residues. The CDR3: CAWSPGAVPDTQYF. The CDR3 DNA reads TGTGCCTGGAGCCCGGGAGCAGTTCCAGATACGCAGTATTTT. The whole variable domain, filled in from reference TRBV30 and TRBJ2-3, reads SQTIHQWPATLVQPVGSPLSLECTVEGTSNPNLYWYRQAAGRGLQLLFYSVGIGQISSEVPQNLSASRPQDRQFILSSKKLLLSDSGFYLCAWSPGAVPDTQYFGPGTRLTVL.

V is TRBV5-1 and J is TRBJ2-2, with D maybe TRBD2 (6 bases). Looked up from germline, CDR1 is SGHRS and CDR2 is YFSETQ. This CDR3 is built from 15 residues. V lost 7 bases and J 1 base, leaving 14 bases between the germline ends. In DNA, the CDR3 is TGCGCCAGCGGCTACGGGGGTCTGAACACCGGGGAGCTGTTTTTT. Its protein product is CASGYGGLNTGELFF. The full variable domain, completed using reference TRBV5-1 and TRBJ2-2, is KAGVTQTPRYLIKTRGQQVTLSCSPISGHRSVSWYQQTPGQGLQFLFEYFSETQRNKGNFPGRFSGRQFSNSRSEMNVSTLELGDSALYLCASGYGGLNTGELFFGEGSRLTVL.

The V call is TRBV13, the J call TRBJ2-3, with 10 bases matching TRBD2. Looked up from germline, CDR1 is PRHDT and CDR2 is FYEKMQ (reference sequence). Trimming removed 6 bases from V and 1 base from J; junction bases left unmatched: 7. The CDR3 length is 16 residues. The CDR3 coding sequence is TGTGCCAGCAGGGATATAGCGGGAGGAGGCACAGATACGCAGTATTTT. Its translation: CASRDIAGGGTDTQYF.